This record concerns one T cell receptor (beta chain) sequence. Using immunoSEQ multiplex PCR, the repertoire was profiled, and TCRdb retains in-frame clones only, with some absent. Here the sample spans roughly 120,000 clones, 75% to 90% being singletons. The data were obtained in a study of blood T cell repertoires in COVID-19. Sequencing was performed on peripheral blood. The sequence was collected from an older woman with COVID-19, enrolled during active disease.

The CDR3 spells CASSTGEKLFF. The DNA for the CDR3 is TGTGCCAGCAGCACAGGGGAAAAACTGTTTTTT. The chain uses TRBV6-5 and TRBJ1-4, with D perhaps matching TRBD1 (6 bases). Germline CDR1 reads MNHEY; CDR2 reads SVGAGI. The CDR3 is 11 residues long. V lost 6 bases and J 8 bases, leaving 7 bases between the germline ends.